A single sample gave rise to the 15 T cell receptor beta chains below, sequenced in a study of blood T cell repertoires in COVID-19. This table comes from immunoSEQ multiplex PCR, and its TCRdb copy is limited to in-frame clones, with some not included. The table records 150,000 to 200,000 clones, 85% of them present only once. Sequencing was performed on peripheral blood. These receptors were taken from a human donor with acute or convalescent COVID-19. The donor label of this sample is uncertain.

The chain combines TRBV11-3 with TRBJ2-1; D is perhaps TRBD2 (7 bases). Germline lookup yields CDR1 SGHNT and CDR2 YENEEA. V gave up 3 bases and J gave up 7 bases, with 13 bases separating them. The CDR3 runs 14 residues. DNA for the CDR3: TGTGCCAGCAGCTTTTGGGGGGGCCGAAATGAGCAGTTCTTC. Translated: CASSFWGGRNEQFF.

V and J are TRBV5-1 and TRBJ1-3; the D gene is possibly TRBD1 (5 bases). Germline V gives CDR1 SGHRS, CDR2 YFSETQ. V lost 7 bases to trimming and J lost 7 bases, with 18 bases between them. The CDR3 totals 14 residues. The CDR3 sequence: CASAEGRHGNTIYF. In DNA form, the CDR3 reads TGCGCCAGCGCGGAGGGGCGGCATGGGAACACCATATATTTT. The variable domain in full, completed from reference TRBV5-1 and TRBJ1-3, reads KAGVTQTPRYLIKTRGQQVTLSCSPISGHRSVSWYQQTPGQGLQFLFEYFSETQRNKGNFPGRFSGRQFSNSRSEMNVSTLELGDSALYLCASAEGRHGNTIYFGEGSWLTVV.

DNA of the CDR3: TGCGCCAGCAGCCCCGGAGCGGGGGGGCCTATAGAGACCCAGTACTTC. Its translation: CASSPGAGGPIETQYF. The chain combines TRBV5-1 with TRBJ2-5, with TRBD2 matching over 10 bases. V shed 4 bases and J 4 bases; nucleotides not matched to a gene: 10. The germline V gene has CDR1 SGHRS and CDR2 YFSETQ. The CDR3 has 16 amino acids.

J is TRBJ1-1 and V is TRBV11-3; TRBD1 might be the D (6 bases). The CDR3 is made up of 15 amino acids. The V and J ends lost 0 bases and 1 base respectively, with 9 bases between them. Germline CDR1 reads SGHNT; CDR2 reads YENEEA. CDR3 coding DNA: TGTGCCAGCAGCTTAGATGGACAGAAGAACACTGAAGCTTTCTTT. This gives the protein CASSLDGQKNTEAFF.

This rearrangement joins TRBV4-2 to TRBJ2-7, with 8 nucleotides matching TRBD1. This CDR3 comprises 18 residues. Germline values: CDR1 LGHNA, CDR2 YNFKEQ. V lost 0 bases, J lost 4 bases, and 14 bases stayed unmatched. For the CDR3, the DNA is TGTGCCAGCAGCCAAGAACGGGCAGGGGGCCAGCGGTCTTACGAGCAGTACTTC. Amino acid sequence: CASSQERAGGQRSYEQYF.

This chain uses TRBV15 with TRBJ2-7, with 13 bases identical to TRBD2. Germline CDR1 and CDR2: LNHNV and YYDKDF (reference sequence). The V segment lost 7 bases and the J segment 2 bases; nucleotides outside the gene matches: 8. The CDR3 contains 16 residues. The CDR3 coding sequence is TGTGCCACCAAGGGACTAGCGGGGCCTCGGCCCTACGAGCAGTACTTC. This encodes CATKGLAGPRPYEQYF. Using reference TRBV15 and TRBJ2-7 for the parts outside the CDR3, the full variable domain is DAMVIQNPRYQVTQFGKPVTLSCSQTLNHNVMYWYQQKSSQAPKLLFHYYDKDFNNEADTPDNFQSRRPNTSFCFLDIRSPGLGDTAMYLCATKGLAGPRPYEQYFGPGTRLTVT.

This chain joins TRBV7-9 and TRBJ2-1; no clear D. The CDR3 is 12 amino acids. Deletions cut 3 bases from V and 7 bases from J, with 7 bases between. The germline V gene encodes CDR1 SEHNR and CDR2 FQNEAQ (reference sequence). In DNA, the CDR3 is TGTGCCAGCAGCTTCAGCAGGAATGAGCAGTTCTTC. Its translation is CASSFSRNEQFF.

The chain is built from TRBV6-5 and TRBJ1-1; D is undetermined. The CDR3 spans 13 residues. V lost 5 bases to trimming and J lost 4 bases, with 11 bases between them. CDR1 and CDR2 (germline): MNHEY, SVGAGI. The CDR3 bases are TGTGCCAGCAGTCGAGGATATATCACTGAAGCTTTCTTT. Protein: CASSRGYITEAFF.

The chain links TRBV10-3 to TRBJ1-2, with 8 positions matching TRBD1. The CDR3 loop spans 16 amino acids. Germline values: CDR1 ENHRY, CDR2 SYGVKD. V shed 7 bases, J shed 4 bases, and the junction held 14 bases outside the gene matches. CDR3 in amino acids: CAITSLSGQGIYGYTF. CDR3 in DNA: TGTGCCATCACGTCCCTATCTGGACAGGGAATCTATGGCTACACCTTC.

The chain has TRBV9 and TRBJ1-1; unclear D gene. The length of the CDR3 is 13 residues. V lost 4 bases, J lost 7 bases, and 14 bases lay in between. Germline V gives CDR1 SGDLS, CDR2 YYNGEE. The CDR3 reads CASSRVSSNEAFF. DNA of the CDR3: TGTGCCAGCAGCCGGGTGTCCTCGAATGAAGCTTTCTTT.

The rearrangement uses TRBV5-4 and TRBJ2-1, with D possibly TRBD1 on 5 matching bases. The CDR3 is made up of 16 amino acids. Germline V gene lookup returns CDR1 SGHNT and CDR2 YYREEE (reference sequence). V lost 2 bases, J lost 0 bases, and 12 bases lay in between. CDR3 nucleotides: TGTGCCAGCAGCTTTGGGGCGACCGGCTCCTACAATGAGCAGTTCTTC. This encodes CASSFGATGSYNEQFF.

The chain links TRBV28 to TRBJ2-7, with a tentative D call TRBD2 (6 bases). The CDR3 is 15 residues long. CDR1 MDHEN and CDR2 SYDVKM come from the germline V gene. Between the trimmed V and J ends, which lost 7 bases and 3 bases, there was a span of 19 bases. CDR3 residues: CASTLGGRNLYEQYF. The CDR3 DNA follows: TGTGCCAGCACCCTCGGGGGACGGAACCTCTACGAGCAGTACTTC.

CDR3 sequence reads: CASSLILDSDSNQPQHF. The CDR3 coding sequence is TGTGCCAGCAGCTTGATACTTGACAGTGATAGCAATCAGCCCCAGCATTTT. The V call is TRBV7-9, the J call TRBJ1-5, with D possibly matching TRBD1 (5 bases). The CDR3 runs to 17 residues. V was trimmed by 3 bases and J by 0 bases, leaving 15 bases between them. In germline, CDR1 is SEHNR, CDR2 FQNEAQ (reference sequence).

This clone appeared a few times. V is TRBV2 and J is TRBJ1-2; TRBD1 matches 7 bases. V trimming: 5 bases; J trimming: 7 bases; junction bases outside the gene matches: 10. This CDR3 is built from 14 residues. CDR1 and CDR2 from the germline V gene are SNHLY and FYNNEI. The CDR3 reads CASSYDTGAGGYTF. The CDR3 nucleotides read TGTGCCAGCAGTTATGACACAGGGGCGGGTGGCTACACCTTC.

This clone was recorded a few times. The CDR3 spells CASSLDRTRDSRGYTF. The DNA of the CDR3 is TGTGCCAGCAGCTTAGACCGAACCCGGGACAGCCGGGGCTACACCTTC. The gene calls are TRBV11-3 and TRBJ1-2; 7 nucleotides line up with TRBD1. Germline V gene data show CDR1 as SGHNT and CDR2 as YENEEA. The CDR3 runs to 16 residues. The junction had 12 bases not matched to a gene; V was cut back by 0 bases and J by 8 bases.